The sequence of this TCR beta chain was determined in a study of cytomegalovirus exposure and HLA in healthy donors. Regarding this clone: Its antigen is still unknown.

Healthy bone marrow donors formed the donor group. Points from the study as a whole: The records held CMV serostatus as the only immune exposure information.

Primers included in the PCR were 60 Vbeta and 13 Jbeta primers. Method: immunoSEQ multiplex PCR; TCRdb's copy keeps in-frame clones and lacks some. The table lists under 110,000 clones, 75% of them singletons. Sequencing used PBMCs. This receptor was obtained from a man in his fifties or sixties in good health and CMV-seronegative.

CDR3 residues: CASSEGPGLNSPLHF. The CDR3 DNA reads TGTGCCAGCAGTGAAGGTCCAGGATTAAATTCACCCCTCCACTTT. The rearrangement links TRBV25-1 to TRBJ1-6; D remains ambiguous. Looked up from germline, CDR1 is MGHDK and CDR2 is SYGVNS. The CDR3 is 15 amino acids. V lost 2 bases, J lost 7 bases, and 12 bases lay in between. The whole variable domain, filled in from reference TRBV25-1 and TRBJ1-6, reads EADIYQTPRYLVIGTGKKITLECSQTMGHDKMYWYQQDPGMELHLIHYSYGVNSTEKGDLSSESTVSRIRTEHFPLTLESARPSHTSQYLCASSEGPGLNSPLHFGNGTRLTVT.